This TCR beta chain emerged from a study of breast tumors, draining lymph nodes, adjacent tissues. Axillary draining lymph nodes of breast cancer patients supplied the node samples. Germline CDR1 and CDR2: SNHLY and FYNNEI. The CDR3 is 13 amino acids. The V and J ends lost 11 bases and 2 bases respectively, with 15 bases between them. A single record per CDR3 protein comes from TCRdb applying MiXCR to the multiplex PCR reads. This table has about 140,000 distinct CDR3 sequences, 30% to 35% appearing once. This TCR came from a female donor with breast cancer. Some clones in this sample may be carry-over from other donors' samples. The rearrangement links TRBV2 to TRBJ1-1, with D hard to call. The sequenced sample consisted of axillary lymph node tissue. CDR3 nucleotide sequence: TGTGCCGGGGTGCACGCCCAAAACACTGAAGCTTTCTTT. It translates to CAGVHAQNTEAFF.